This entry describes one TCR beta chain. Its specificity is unknown. CD45RO-negative, CCR7-selected cells formed the naive CD8 fraction, which excluded terminally differentiated effector memory CD45RA+ cells. This entry comes from a study of shared clonotypes between healthy human individuals. Germline V gene data show CDR1 as SEHNR and CDR2 as FQNEAQ (reference sequence). The CDR3 totals 17 residues. V lost 0 bases to trimming and J lost 3 bases, with 18 bases between them. Study-level results: Clonotype sharing among donors was thought likely to change with sequencing depth. Lower generation probabilities were found for non-shared clonotypes than for those shared by all four donors. For naive CD4 cells, around 5.1% of clonotypes were shared across four donors.

Deep was the level used in running the assay. The data were produced by immunoSEQ multiplex PCR, yet TCRdb's version contains in-frame clones alone and is incomplete. The table lists some 2,100,000 clones, approximately 94% of them singletons. This chain joins TRBV7-9 and TRBJ2-7; D is perhaps TRBD2 (7 bases). This sequence originates from a man between 18 and 29 years old in good health. Some clones in this sample may be carry-over from other donors' samples. Sequences were obtained from naive CD8+ T cells from PBMCs. CDR3: CASSLASGAGASYEQYF. The CDR3 DNA reads as TGTGCCAGCAGCTTAGCGTCGGGTGCGGGGGCTAGCTACGAGCAGTACTTC.